This TCR beta chain comes out of a study of early T cells in non-severe SARS-CoV-2 infection. Study overall: The study sequenced bulk RNA from unsorted whole blood, with chains unpaired. Notes on the study in general: A preference for anti-spike CD8 responses marked VDJdb matching, which missed private and CD4 specificities.

About this clonotype: The antigen remains undetermined.

As part of library construction, unique molecular identifiers were attached to individual cDNA molecules. TCRdb used MiXCR to reprocess the 5' RACE reads, holding one entry per CDR3 protein. The data show roughly 50,000 distinct CDR3 sequences, around 7.7% seen once. Trimming stripped 3 bases from V and 6 bases from J, with 14 bases between. The CDR3 runs 14 residues. Germline assignment: CDR1 KGHSH and CDR2 LQKENI. This material consisted of whole blood, taken at baseline. This chain connects TRBV18 to TRBJ1-2, with D uncertain. The sequence was collected from an adult who was a healthcare worker with PCR-confirmed SARS-CoV-2 infection or an uninfected control (not recorded which). CDR3 region: CASSPVSGKDGYTF. CDR3 nucleotide sequence: TGTGCCAGCTCACCGGTCAGCGGGAAGGATGGCTACACCTTC.